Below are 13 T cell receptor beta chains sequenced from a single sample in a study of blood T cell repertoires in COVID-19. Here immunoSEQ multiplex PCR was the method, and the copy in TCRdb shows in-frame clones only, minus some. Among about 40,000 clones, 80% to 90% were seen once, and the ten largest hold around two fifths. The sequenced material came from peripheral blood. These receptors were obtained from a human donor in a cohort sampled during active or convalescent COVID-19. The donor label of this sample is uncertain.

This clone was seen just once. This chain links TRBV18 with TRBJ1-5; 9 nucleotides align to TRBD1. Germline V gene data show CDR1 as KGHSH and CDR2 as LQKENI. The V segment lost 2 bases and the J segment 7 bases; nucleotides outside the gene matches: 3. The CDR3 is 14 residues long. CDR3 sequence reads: CASSPSTGGQPQHF. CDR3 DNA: TGTGCCAGCTCACCATCAACAGGGGGCCAGCCCCAGCATTTT.

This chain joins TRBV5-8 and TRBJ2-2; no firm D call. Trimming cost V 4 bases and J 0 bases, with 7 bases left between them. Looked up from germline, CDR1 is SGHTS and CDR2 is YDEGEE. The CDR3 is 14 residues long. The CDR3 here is CASSTYANTGELFF. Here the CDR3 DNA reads TGTGCCAGCAGCACCTACGCGAACACCGGGGAGCTGTTTTTT.

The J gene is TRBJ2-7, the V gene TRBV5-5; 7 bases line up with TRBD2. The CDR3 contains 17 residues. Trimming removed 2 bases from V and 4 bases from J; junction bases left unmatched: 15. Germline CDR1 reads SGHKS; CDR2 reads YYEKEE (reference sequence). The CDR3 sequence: CASSLGAGPGGVYEQYF. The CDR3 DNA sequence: TGTGCCAGCAGCTTAGGGGCGGGTCCGGGAGGTGTGTACGAGCAGTACTTC.

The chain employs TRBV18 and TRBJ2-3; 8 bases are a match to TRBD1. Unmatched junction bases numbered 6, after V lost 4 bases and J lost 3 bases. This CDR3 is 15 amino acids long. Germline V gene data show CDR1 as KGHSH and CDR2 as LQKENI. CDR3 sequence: CASSLATGVTDTQYF. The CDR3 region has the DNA TGTGCCAGCTCACTTGCGACAGGGGTAACAGATACGCAGTATTTT.

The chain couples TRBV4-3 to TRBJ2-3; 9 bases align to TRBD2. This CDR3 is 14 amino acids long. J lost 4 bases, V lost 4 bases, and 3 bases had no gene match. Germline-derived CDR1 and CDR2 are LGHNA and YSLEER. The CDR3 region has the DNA TGCGCCAGCAGCCGCGGACTAGCGCCAGATACGCAGTATTTT. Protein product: CASSRGLAPDTQYF.

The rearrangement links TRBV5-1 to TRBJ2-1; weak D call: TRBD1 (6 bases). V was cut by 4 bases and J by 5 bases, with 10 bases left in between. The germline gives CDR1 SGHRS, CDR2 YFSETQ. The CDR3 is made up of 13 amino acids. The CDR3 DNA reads TGCGCCAGCAGCACGACAGGAAACAATGAGCAGTTCTTC. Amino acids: CASSTTGNNEQFF.

CDR3 loop: CASSDRGRDNSPLHF. CDR3 DNA: TGTGCCAGCAGTGACAGGGGCCGGGATAATTCACCCCTCCACTTT. The chain links TRBV2 to TRBJ1-6; TRBD1 might be the D (6 bases). The germline V gene encodes CDR1 SNHLY and CDR2 FYNNEI. Trimming stripped 3 bases from V and 5 bases from J, with 11 bases between. CDR3 length equals 15 residues.

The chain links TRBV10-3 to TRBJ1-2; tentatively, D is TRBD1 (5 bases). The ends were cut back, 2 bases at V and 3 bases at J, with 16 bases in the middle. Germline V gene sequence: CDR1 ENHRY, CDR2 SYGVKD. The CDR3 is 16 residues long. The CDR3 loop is CAISEPGRREDYGYTF. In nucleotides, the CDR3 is TGTGCCATCAGTGAGCCCGGCCGCAGGGAGGACTATGGCTACACCTTC.

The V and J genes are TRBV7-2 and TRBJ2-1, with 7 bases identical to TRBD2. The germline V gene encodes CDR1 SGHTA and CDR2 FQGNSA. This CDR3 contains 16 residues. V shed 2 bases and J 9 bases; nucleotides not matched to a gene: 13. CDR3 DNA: TGTGCCAGCAGCTTAATCACCGGGAGGATTAATGGTGAGCAGTTCTTC. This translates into CASSLITGRINGEQFF.

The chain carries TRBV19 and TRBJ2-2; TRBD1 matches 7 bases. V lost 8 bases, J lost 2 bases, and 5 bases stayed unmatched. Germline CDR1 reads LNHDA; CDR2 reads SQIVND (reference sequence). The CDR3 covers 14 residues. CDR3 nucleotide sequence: TGTGCCAGTCACCGGGACAGAAACACCGGGGAGCTGTTTTTT. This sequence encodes CASHRDRNTGELFF. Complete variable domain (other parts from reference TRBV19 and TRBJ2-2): DGGITQSPKYLFRKEGQNVTLSCEQNLNHDAMYWYRQDPGQGLRLIYYSQIVNDFQKGDIAEGYSVSREKKESFPLTVTSAQKNPTAFYLCASHRDRNTGELFFGEGSRLTVL.

CDR3 amino acids: CASSFQTGLLTEAFF. CDR3 bases: TGTGCCAGTAGTTTTCAGACAGGGCTGTTGACTGAAGCTTTCTTT. The chain joins TRBV19 to TRBJ1-1; TRBD1 aligns across 7 bases. CDR1 is LNHDA and CDR2 is SQIVND in the germline V gene (reference sequence). The CDR3 extends over 15 amino acids. V shed 5 bases, J shed 5 bases, and the junction held 11 bases outside the gene matches.

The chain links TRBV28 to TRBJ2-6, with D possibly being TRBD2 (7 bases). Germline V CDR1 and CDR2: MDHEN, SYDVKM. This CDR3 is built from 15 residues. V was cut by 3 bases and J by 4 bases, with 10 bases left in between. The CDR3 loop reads CASSFGGAGANVLTF. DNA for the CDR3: TGTGCCAGCAGTTTTGGGGGGGCCGGGGCCAACGTCCTGACTTTC.

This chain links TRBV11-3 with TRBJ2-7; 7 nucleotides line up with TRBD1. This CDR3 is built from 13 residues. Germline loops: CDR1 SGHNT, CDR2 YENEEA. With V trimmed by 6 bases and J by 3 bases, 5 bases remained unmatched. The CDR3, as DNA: TGTGCCAGCAGTTGGGACAGTTACTACGAGCAGTACTTC. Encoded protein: CASSWDSYYEQYF. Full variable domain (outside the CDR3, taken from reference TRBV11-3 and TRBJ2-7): EAGVVQSPRYKIIEKKQPVAFWCNPISGHNTLYWYLQNLGQGPELLIRYENEEAVDDSQLPKDRFSAERLKGVDSTLKIQPAELGDSAVYLCASSWDSYYEQYFGPGTRLTVT.